This T cell receptor (beta chain) was retrieved from a study of blood T cell repertoires in COVID-19. The overall study: Some COVID-19 samples were acute and others convalescent; all came from the United States, Italy and Spain. Sources were T cells, B-cell-depleted T cells, or PBMCs; the material itself was cDNA or gDNA.

The CDR3 runs to 13 residues. Germline lookup yields CDR1 MNHEY and CDR2 SMNVEV (reference sequence). After removal of 1 base from V and 4 bases from J, the junction contained 0 bases not matched to a gene. Original processing notes: The authors estimated nucleated cell counts from reference gene primer amplification. Sequencing used immunoSEQ multiplex PCR; TCRdb keeps in-frame clones, though not all of them. V and J calls and clone size are as listed in that table; D and trimming were resolved from the DNA. The table shows fewer than 70,000 clones, with over 70% occurring only once. Sequencing used peripheral blood. The genes are TRBV27 and TRBJ2-5, with TRBD1 matching over 7 bases. This TCR was recovered from a human donor in a cohort sampled during active COVID-19. CDR3 DNA: TGTGCCAGCAGTTTATACAGGGGAGAGACCCAGTACTTC. This translates into CASSLYRGETQYF.